This passage covers 15 T cell receptor beta chains from one sample sequenced in a study of patients and donors after allogeneic stem cell transplantation. One entry per CDR3 protein, called by TCRdb with MiXCR from the RT-PCR reads. This table has under 200,000 distinct CDR3 sequences, roughly 30% appearing once. The sequenced sample was blood, either unsorted or a sorted T cell fraction (not recorded which). The origin of the receptors is a human donor who was either an allogeneic HSCT recipient or a stem cell or donor lymphocyte infusion donor (not recorded which). It is not recorded whose cells these are; they may come from a transplant donor.

This clonotype came up a few times. The rearrangement links TRBV2 to TRBJ1-6; possibly TRBD1 for D (5 bases). Between the trimmed V and J ends, which lost 8 bases and 10 bases, there was a span of 18 bases. This CDR3 is 14 amino acids long. CDR1 is SNHLY and CDR2 is FYNNEI in the germline V gene. In DNA, the CDR3 is TGTGCCAGCCAACCGGGGGGGGAAGGATCACCCCTCCACTTT. This gives the protein CASQPGGEGSPLHF.

The rearrangement uses TRBV7-6 and TRBJ2-5; 11 nucleotides agree with TRBD2. The CDR3 totals 16 residues. With 4 bases clipped from V and 1 base from J, the junction kept 5 bases outside the gene matches. Germline loops: CDR1 SGHVS, CDR2 FNYEAQ. CDR3 sequence (DNA): TGTGCCAGCAGCTCCTGGGGACTAGCGGTCCAAGAGACCCAGTACTTC. Its protein is CASSSWGLAVQETQYF.

V gene TRBV4-3 combines with J gene TRBJ2-3; D possibly uses TRBD1 or TRBD2 (5 bases each). CDR3 length: 15 amino acids. The germline gives CDR1 LGHNA, CDR2 YSLEER. V lost 5 bases and J lost 0, with 12 bases in between. DNA for the CDR3: TGCGCCAGCAGCGGGACGGGACCTAGCACAGATACGCAGTATTTT. This sequence encodes CASSGTGPSTDTQYF.

The J gene is TRBJ2-3, the V gene TRBV29-1, with D unclear. The length of the CDR3 is 12 residues. V lost 0 bases and J lost 3, with 4 bases in between. CDR1 is SQVTM, CDR2 ANQGSEA, per germline. The CDR3 is CSVEDATDTQYF. The CDR3 coding sequence is TGCAGCGTTGAAGATGCGACAGATACGCAGTATTTT.

The V gene is TRBV5-1, the J gene TRBJ2-1; 9 bases are shared with TRBD2. The CDR3 loop spans 17 amino acids. With V trimmed by 5 bases and J by 2 bases, 11 bases remained unmatched. Germline lookup yields CDR1 SGHRS and CDR2 YFSETQ. The CDR3 nucleotides are TGCGCCAGCAGGATGAATTGGGCGGGAGGGACCTACAATGAGCAGTTCTTC. It translates to CASRMNWAGGTYNEQFF.

This clonotype was seen more than once but under ten times. The V gene is TRBV12-3 or TRBV12-4, the J gene TRBJ1-1, with 7 bases matching TRBD1. With V trimmed by 5 bases and J by 2 bases, 5 bases remained unmatched. The CDR3 covers 14 residues. CDR3 in DNA: TGTGCCAGCAGTAGGACAGGCCAAAACACTGAAGCTTTCTTT. Protein: CASSRTGQNTEAFF.

This clonotype was picked up a small number of times. One end of the junction varies from germline; a read error may be responsible. The rearrangement uses TRBV7-7 and TRBJ2-5; D is unclear. This CDR3 is built from 13 residues. Germline-derived CDR1 and CDR2 are SSHAT and FNYEAQ (reference sequence). The CDR3 coding sequence is TGTGCTAGCAGCTTAGCTTTTGGAGAGACCCAGTACTTC. Its protein is CASSLAFGETQYF.

CDR3 nucleotides: TGTGCCAGCAGGGGGACTAGCGGGATTTCCTACGAGCAGTACTTC. Translation: CASRGTSGISYEQYF. V and J are TRBV2 and TRBJ2-7; 13 bases match TRBD2. This CDR3 region has 15 residues. The germline gives CDR1 SNHLY, CDR2 FYNNEI. Losses at the gene ends were 6 bases for V and 1 base for J; bases not matched to a gene: 3.

In this sample, this clonotype turned up a few times. The chain uses TRBV4-2 and TRBJ1-5; tentative D call: TRBD1 (6 bases). V was clipped by 1 base and J by 3 bases, with 19 bases between them. The germline gives CDR1 LGHNA, CDR2 YNFKEQ. The length of the CDR3 is 18 residues. CDR3 residues: CASSQGGRRGSFNQPQHF. The CDR3 DNA is TGTGCCAGCAGCCAAGGGGGTAGAAGGGGGTCCTTCAATCAGCCCCAGCATTTT.

Many counts were recorded for this clonotype. The chain links TRBV9 to TRBJ1-2; D uncertain. The germline CDR1 and CDR2 sequences are SGDLS and YYNGEE. Trimming shortened V by 0 bases and J by 4 bases, and 7 bases separated the two germline ends. The CDR3 has 13 residues. The CDR3 region is CASSVEGPYGYTF. For the CDR3, the DNA is TGTGCCAGCAGCGTAGAAGGCCCCTATGGCTACACCTTC.

The rearrangement joins TRBV7-9 to TRBJ2-7, with D uncertain. Germline CDR1 SEHNR, CDR2 FQNEAQ (reference sequence). Trimming removed 1 base from V and 6 bases from J, with 13 bases in between. There are 14 residues in the CDR3. The CDR3 region is CASSLVTSPREQYF. CDR3 nucleotides: TGTGCCAGCAGCTTAGTGACGTCACCCCGCGAGCAGTACTTC.

This clonotype was picked up a small number of times. This chain joins TRBV2 and TRBJ2-4; tentative D call: TRBD2 (6 bases). The germline CDR1 and CDR2 sequences are SNHLY and FYNNEI. The CDR3 length is 13 residues. CDR3 residues: CAFSTRAKNIQYF. The CDR3, as DNA: TGTGCATTCTCGACTAGAGCCAAAAACATTCAGTACTTC.

This clonotype was recorded once. This chain joins TRBV25-1 and TRBJ2-3; D might be TRBD1 or TRBD2, each matching 5 bases. Germline V gene data show CDR1 as MGHDK and CDR2 as SYGVNS. CDR3 length: 14 residues. Trimming cost V 8 bases and J 6 bases, with 18 bases left between them. The chain's CDR3 is CASGGGRAPDTQYF. The CDR3 DNA reads TGTGCCAGCGGTGGGGGACGAGCGCCCGATACGCAGTATTTT.

This clonotype was detected a few times. The rearrangement joins TRBV6-5 to TRBJ1-4, with TRBD1 as a possible D gene (6 bases). The CDR3 length is 14 residues. CDR1 and CDR2 (germline): MNHEY, SVGAGI. V dropped 5 bases and J dropped 8 bases, with 15 bases sitting between them. The CDR3 sequence: CASSPYREGEKLFF. CDR3 sequence (DNA): TGTGCCAGCAGTCCCTACAGGGAGGGGGAAAAACTGTTTTTT.

The chain joins TRBV20-1 to TRBJ2-7, with 7 bases matching TRBD1. J lost 0 bases, V lost 6 bases, and 2 bases had no gene match. The CDR3 spans 12 residues. Per the germline V gene, CDR1 is DFQATT and CDR2 is SNEGSKA (reference sequence). The CDR3 nucleotides are TGCAGTGCCTGGGACAGCTCCTACGAGCAGTACTTC. This codes for CSAWDSSYEQYF.